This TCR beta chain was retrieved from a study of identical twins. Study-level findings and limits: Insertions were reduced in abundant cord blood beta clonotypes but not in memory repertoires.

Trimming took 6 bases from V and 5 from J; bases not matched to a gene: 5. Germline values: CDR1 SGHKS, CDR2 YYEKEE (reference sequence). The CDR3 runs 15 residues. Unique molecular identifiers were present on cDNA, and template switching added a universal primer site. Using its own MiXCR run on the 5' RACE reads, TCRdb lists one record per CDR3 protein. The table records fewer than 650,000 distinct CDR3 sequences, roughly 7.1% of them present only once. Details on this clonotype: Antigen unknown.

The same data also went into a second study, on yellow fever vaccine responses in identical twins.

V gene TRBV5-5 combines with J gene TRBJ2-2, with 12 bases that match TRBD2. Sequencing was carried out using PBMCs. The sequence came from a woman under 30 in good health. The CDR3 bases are TGTGCCAGCAAACTAGCGGGGGGTCGGACCGGGGAGCTGTTTTTT. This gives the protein CASKLAGGRTGELFF. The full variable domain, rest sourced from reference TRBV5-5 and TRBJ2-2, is DAGVTQSPTHLIKTRGQQVTLRCSPISGHKSVSWYQQVLGQGPQFIFQYYEKEERGRGNFPDRFSARQFPNYSSELNVNALLLGDSALYLCASKLAGGRTGELFFGEGSRLTVL.